The next 23 T cell receptor beta chains were all read from a single sample in a study of OX40 agonist ivuxolimab in advanced cancers. Profiled with immunoSEQ multiplex PCR; TCRdb holds only in-frame clones, not every one. The repertoire has around 75,000 clones, 85% to 90% of them found once; the top ten carry 2% to 2.5%. This specimen was CD4+ or CD8+ T cells sorted from blood, taken in a trial of the OX40 agonist ivuxolimab. These receptors originate from an adult with an advanced solid tumor such as melanoma, head and neck, liver or kidney cancer.

The gene calls are TRBV27 and TRBJ1-6; 7 bases are shared with TRBD1. CDR3 length equals 15 residues. Per germline, CDR1 MNHEY and CDR2 SMNVEV (reference sequence). V was pared by 6 bases and J by 8 bases, with 10 bases of the junction left unmatched. Written as DNA, the CDR3 is TGTGCCAGCAGCCCCCGACAGGGATTGGATTCACCCCTCCACTTT. Protein product: CASSPRQGLDSPLHF.

This clone was seen just once. V usage is TRBV28 and J usage is TRBJ1-4; D unresolved. Between the trimmed V and J ends, which lost 5 bases and 5 bases, there was a span of 9 bases. The CDR3 consists of 13 residues. Germline loops: CDR1 MDHEN, CDR2 SYDVKM. CDR3 sequence reads: CASSTSGNEKLFF. The CDR3 nucleotides are TGTGCCAGCAGTACCTCGGGGAATGAAAAACTGTTTTTT.

The chain carries TRBV28 and TRBJ1-1, with a possible D match to TRBD1 (6 bases). CDR1 and CDR2 from the germline V gene are MDHEN and SYDVKM. The CDR3 totals 17 residues. Deletions cut 6 bases from V and 1 base from J, with 21 bases between. DNA of the CDR3: TGTGCCAGCAGAGAAACAGGAGGGGGGCTCGGGAACACTGAAGCTTTCTTT. This codes for CASRETGGGLGNTEAFF. Full variable domain (outside the CDR3, taken from reference TRBV28 and TRBJ1-1): DVKVTQSSRYLVKRTGEKVFLECVQDMDHENMFWYRQDPGLGLRLIYFSYDVKMKEKGDIPEGYSVSREKKERFSLILESASTNQTSMYLCASRETGGGLGNTEAFFGQGTRLTVV.

This clone appeared a single time. The rearrangement joins TRBV15 to TRBJ1-2; D unresolved. V was trimmed by 0 bases and J by 0 bases, leaving 8 bases between them. CDR1 and CDR2 from the germline V gene are LNHNV and YYDKDF (reference sequence). The CDR3 extends over 15 amino acids. Here the CDR3 reads CATSREGGSNYGYTF. The DNA of the CDR3 is TGTGCCACCAGCAGAGAGGGCGGTTCTAACTATGGCTACACCTTC.

This CDR3 is CASSRDRFNTGELFF. CDR3 in DNA: TGTGCCAGCAGTCGTGACAGATTTAACACCGGGGAGCTGTTTTTT. V gene TRBV2 combines with J gene TRBJ2-2; D might be TRBD1 (5 bases). This CDR3 is 15 amino acids long. Germline V gene data show CDR1 as SNHLY and CDR2 as FYNNEI. Trimming removed 5 bases at V and 2 bases at J, with 12 bases between.

V usage is TRBV6-1 and J usage is TRBJ2-5; no clear D. The CDR3 has 13 amino acids. V was trimmed by 0 bases and J by 0 bases, leaving 2 bases between them. The germline gives CDR1 MNHNS, CDR2 SASEGT. CDR3 sequence: CASSEANQETQYF. CDR3 DNA sequence: TGTGCCAGCAGTGAAGCGAACCAAGAGACCCAGTACTTC.

This clone has only one observation. The chain uses TRBV18 and TRBJ2-5; a possible D gene is TRBD2 (6 bases). Germline CDR1 KGHSH, CDR2 LQKENI. This CDR3 comprises 14 residues. Trimming took 3 bases from V and 0 from J, leaving 8 bases between them. CDR3 in amino acids: CASSPRDYQETQYF. The CDR3 region has the DNA TGTGCCAGCTCACCTAGGGACTACCAAGAGACCCAGTACTTC.

V usage is TRBV5-5 and J usage is TRBJ2-3; a possible D gene is TRBD2 (6 bases). Germline CDR1 reads SGHKS; CDR2 reads YYEKEE (reference sequence). CDR3 length: 14 residues. Trimming pared 4 bases from V and 0 bases from J, leaving 9 bases between. The CDR3, as DNA: TGTGCCAGCAGCCCGAGCGGGAGCACAGATACGCAGTATTTT. Its translation is CASSPSGSTDTQYF.

The chain is built from TRBV6-5 and TRBJ1-2, with a weak D call TRBD1 (6 bases). Trimming shortened V by 2 bases and J by 1 base, and 14 bases separated the two germline ends. Germline assignment: CDR1 MNHEY and CDR2 SVGAGI. This CDR3 is 16 amino acids long. DNA of the CDR3: TGTGCCAGCAGTTACGACATAAAGGGGGTTAACTATGGCTACACCTTC. Amino acid sequence: CASSYDIKGVNYGYTF.

The gene calls are TRBV5-1 and TRBJ2-5, with 7 bases aligning to TRBD1. The CDR3 contains 14 residues. V gave up 0 bases and J gave up 1 base; unmatched junction bases: 0. Per the germline V gene, CDR1 is SGHRS and CDR2 is YFSETQ. CDR3 sequence reads: CASSLDRGQETQYF. CDR3 sequence (DNA): TGCGCCAGCAGCTTGGACAGGGGCCAAGAGACCCAGTACTTC.

The chain links TRBV6-4 to TRBJ1-1; possibly TRBD1 for D (6 bases). Germline V gives CDR1 MRHNA, CDR2 SNTAGT. Trimming cost V 7 bases and J 0 bases, with 15 bases left between them. The CDR3 is made up of 15 amino acids. The CDR3 loop reads CASKTEDSMNTEAFF. CDR3 bases: TGTGCCAGCAAAACCGAGGACAGTATGAACACTGAAGCTTTCTTT.

As concerns this clone: In the same sample, other DNA sequences code for this CDR3. The chain carries TRBV6-6 and TRBJ1-5; perhaps TRBD1 as D (5 bases). The V and J ends lost 11 bases and 10 bases respectively, with 15 bases between them. CDR1 and CDR2 from the germline V gene are MNHNY and SVGAGI (reference sequence). The CDR3 consists of 11 residues. The CDR3 DNA sequence: TGTGCCTCAGGGCCGGGTCAACCCCAGCATTTT. Protein: CASGPGQPQHF.

The chain has TRBV18 and TRBJ1-3; 7 bases are shared with TRBD1. The CDR3 totals 15 residues. Germline assignment: CDR1 KGHSH and CDR2 LQKENI. Trimming removed 5 bases from V and 1 base from J; junction bases left unmatched: 5. The CDR3 sequence is CASSSATGSGNTIYF. In DNA form, the CDR3 reads TGTGCCAGCTCATCTGCGACAGGGTCTGGAAACACCATATATTTT. The complete variable domain, with remaining parts taken from reference TRBV18 and TRBJ1-3, reads NAGVMQNPRHLVRRRGQEARLRCSPMKGHSHVYWYRQLPEEGLKFMVYLQKENIIDESGMPKERFSAEFPKEGPSILRIQQVVRGDSAAYFCASSSATGSGNTIYFGEGSWLTVV.

The CDR3 reads CASSVGRSRVGYTF. In DNA form, the CDR3 reads TGTGCCAGCAGTGTCGGGCGGAGCCGTGTGGGCTACACCTTC. V and J are TRBV6-6 and TRBJ1-2; D is unclear. Germline V CDR1 and CDR2: MNHNY, SVGAGI (reference sequence). CDR3 length: 14 residues. The germline V and J ends were trimmed by 5 bases and 8 bases, with 18 bases remaining between them.

J is TRBJ2-7 and V is TRBV7-8; 13 bases align to TRBD2. J lost 3 bases, V lost 5 bases, and 4 bases had no gene match. The CDR3 covers 15 residues. Germline V gene data show CDR1 as SGHVS and CDR2 as FQNEAQ. The CDR3 nucleotides read TGTGCCAGCAGCCCAGGGACTAGCGGGGTCTACGAGCAGTACTTC. As protein: CASSPGTSGVYEQYF.

V and J are TRBV28 and TRBJ1-2, with 10 positions matching TRBD1. Germline assignment: CDR1 MDHEN and CDR2 SYDVKM. The CDR3 has 16 residues. Trimming took 6 bases from V and 4 from J; bases not matched to a gene: 11. DNA for the CDR3: TGTGCCAGCAGCCCCGTGAGGACAGGGGGAACCTATGGCTACACCTTC. This sequence encodes CASSPVRTGGTYGYTF.

This clone was counted once. The chain recombines TRBV21-1 with TRBJ2-7; TRBD1 reflects the table's D call only, with no check against the DNA. TRBV21-1 is labeled a pseudogene. The CDR3 is 19 residues long. The chain's CDR3 is CASSPRTTRDRGETYEQYF. Here the CDR3 DNA reads TGTGCCAGCAGCCCGCGGACAACCCGGGACAGGGGGGAGACCTACGAGCAGTACTTC.

The chain combines TRBV4-2 with TRBJ2-1; no reliable D call. This CDR3 contains 13 residues. V was clipped by 0 bases and J by 6 bases, with 6 bases between them. Germline-derived CDR1 and CDR2 are LGHNA and YNFKEQ. CDR3 in DNA: TGTGCCAGCAGCCAAGAGGCCCCCAATGAGCAGTTCTTC. As protein: CASSQEAPNEQFF.

V gene TRBV6-6 combines with J gene TRBJ2-1; D not certain. This CDR3 contains 13 residues. Germline V gene data show CDR1 as MNHNY and CDR2 as SVGAGI (reference sequence). Trimming removed 9 bases at V and 8 bases at J, with 17 bases between. CDR3: CASCPDSIHEQFF. Here the CDR3 DNA reads TGTGCCAGTTGCCCGGATTCGATCCATGAGCAGTTCTTC.

V and J are TRBV5-4 and TRBJ2-3; D unresolved. The CDR3 is 12 amino acids. Germline V gene lookup returns CDR1 SGHNT and CDR2 YYREEE (reference sequence). V was shortened by 1 base and J by 7 bases, with 7 bases between the two germline ends. CDR3 in DNA: TGTGCCAGCAGCTTGTCCCCGAATACGCAGTATTTT. Its translation is CASSLSPNTQYF.

By share, this clone counts as medium-sized. Distinct nucleotide sequences in the sample also encode this CDR3. This chain joins TRBV11-2 and TRBJ2-7; no definite D call. Trimming left V 1 base short and J 0 bases short, with 7 bases between. The germline V gene has CDR1 SGHAT and CDR2 FQNNGV. The CDR3 extends over 14 amino acids. The CDR3 nucleotides are TGTGCCAGCAGCTTAGGGCAGAACTCCTACGAGCAGTACTTC. It yields the protein CASSLGQNSYEQYF.

The V gene is TRBV27, the J gene TRBJ2-2; 10 bases agree with TRBD2. The length of the CDR3 is 18 residues. Germline CDR1 is MNHEY and CDR2 is SMNVEV (reference sequence). The trim removed 3 bases at V and 5 bases at J, leaving 12 bases unmatched. CDR3 DNA: TGTGCCAGCAGTTTCGAATGGGCTAGCGGGAGTTCTACCGGGGAGCTGTTTTTT. Protein sequence: CASSFEWASGSSTGELFF.

The chain combines TRBV10-1 with TRBJ1-5; 9 positions agree with TRBD1. CDR1 is WNHNN and CDR2 is SYGVQD in the germline V gene (reference sequence). CDR3 length: 17 residues. Trimming at V came to 2 bases and at J to 0 bases, leaving 5 bases not matched to a gene. The CDR3 is CASSEAGQGISNQPQHF. For the CDR3, the DNA is TGCGCCAGCAGTGAGGCCGGACAGGGGATTAGCAATCAGCCCCAGCATTTT.